The entry below describes one TCR beta chain. Its cognate antigen is unknown. This entry comes from a study of cytomegalovirus exposure and HLA in healthy donors. The length of the CDR3 is 16 residues. CDR1 SEHNR and CDR2 FQNEAQ come from the germline V gene (reference sequence). V lost 5 bases, J lost 4 bases, and 11 bases stayed unmatched. Findings of the study overall: While the bulk of TCR sequences proved rare, some public TCRs turned up in many donors. The authors listed 150 or so TCR beta chains as cytomegalovirus-associated. The classifier was said to identify cytomegalovirus status with high specificity and sensitivity.

The validation cohort, a group of 120 subjects, included the donors and was separate from the approximately 680-subject first cohort. Some clones are missing from TCRdb's copy, which holds only in-frame ones; the method was immunoSEQ multiplex PCR. The repertoire holds 120,000 or so clones, with over 85% as singletons. The genes are TRBV7-9 and TRBJ2-3, with TRBD2 identical over 8 bases. Sequenced: PBMCs. This receptor was identified in a woman under 30 in good health and CMV-seronegative. In DNA form, the CDR3 reads TGTGCCAGCAGCGTCCGTTCGGGACTAGTTGCAGATACGCAGTATTTT. It specifies CASSVRSGLVADTQYF.